These T cell receptor beta chains were read from a single sample in a study of sequential checkpoint blockade in melanoma. Sequenced by immunoSEQ multiplex PCR; TCRdb stores in-frame clones only, minus some. The sample has about 15,000 clones; around 77% are singletons. The sample consisted of CD8+ T cells sorted from blood (inferred from file names), taken from a patient given nivolumab and ipilimumab in sequence. The receptors derive from a human donor with melanoma. Each CDR3 is given with its conserved first and last residue. The D gene is left open where the match is weak. Clone size is not always given. Where it is, it says once, few, many or a class for expanded clones.

v_call	clone_size	d_call	j_call	cdr3_aa	cdr3_nt
TRBV25-1	.	.	TRBJ2-2	CASRAGRELFF	TGTGCCAGCAGGGCGGGGAGGGAGCTGTTTTTT
TRBV6-6	.	.	TRBJ2-7	CASSYSGGSEQYF	TGTGCCAGCAGTTACTCGGGTGGGAGCGAGCAGTACTTC
TRBV11-2	.	.	TRBJ2-7	CASSLTQSYEQYF	TGTGCCAGCAGCTTAACACAAAGCTACGAGCAGTACTTC
TRBV9	.	.	TRBJ1-4	CASSVEDNEKLFF	TGTGCCAGCAGCGTTGAGGATAATGAAAAACTGTTTTTT
TRBV9	.	TRBD1	TRBJ2-1	CASSEGQGVSYNEQFF	TGTGCCAGCAGCGAGGGACAGGGGGTTTCCTACAATGAGCAGTTCTTC
TRBV6-9	.	.	TRBJ1-2	CASSSSESDGYTF	TGTGCCAGCAGTTCCAGCGAGAGTGATGGCTACACCTTC
TRBV5-5	.	TRBD2	TRBJ2-1	CASKAGGYNEQFF	TGTGCCAGCAAGGCGGGGGGATACAATGAGCAGTTCTTC
TRBV14	.	TRBD2	TRBJ2-3	CASSPTSGRTLSTDTQYF	TGTGCCAGCAGCCCAACTAGCGGGAGGACCTTAAGCACAGATACGCAGTATTTT
TRBV6-5	.	TRBD1	TRBJ1-5	CASSYGAGGQPQHF	TGTGCCAGCAGTTACGGGGCAGGGGGCCAGCCCCAGCATTTT
TRBV5-5	.	TRBD1	TRBJ2-7	CASSLTGGRDEQYF	TGTGCCAGCAGTCTAACAGGGGGCCGGGACGAGCAGTACTTC
TRBV7-6	.	.	TRBJ2-1	CASSSRQIYNEQFF	TGTGCCAGCAGCTCACGACAGATTTACAATGAGCAGTTCTTC
TRBV11-2	.	.	TRBJ2-1	CASIGGGYNEQFF	TGTGCCAGCATAGGGGGGGGCTACAATGAGCAGTTCTTC
TRBV27	.	.	TRBJ2-2	CASSYNSANTGELFF	TGTGCCAGCAGTTATAATAGCGCGAACACCGGGGAGCTGTTTTTT
TRBV4-1	few	.	TRBJ1-3	CASSQEWTAGNTIYF	TGCGCCAGCAGCCAAGAATGGACAGCTGGAAACACCATATATTTT
TRBV6-5	.	TRBD2	TRBJ2-5	CASSALAGVGETQYF	TGTGCCAGCAGTGCCCTAGCGGGAGTTGGGGAGACCCAGTACTTC
TRBV12-5	.	.	TRBJ1-1	CASGWEQGLLVEAFF	TGTGCTAGTGGTTGGGAACAGGGTCTGTTGGTTGAAGCTTTCTTT
TRBV7-9	.	TRBD2	TRBJ2-7	CASGVWTGTSPYEQYF	TGTGCCAGCGGGGTTTGGACCGGGACTAGCCCGTACGAGCAGTACTTC
TRBV10-2	medium-sized	.	TRBJ1-2	CASSESATGSLYTF	TGCGCCAGCAGTGAGTCCGCGACCGGTAGCCTCTACACCTTC
TRBV5-1	.	.	TRBJ2-1	CASSRTTDSYNEQFF	TGCGCCAGCAGCCGTACTACCGACAGCTACAATGAGCAGTTCTTC
TRBV11-1	few	TRBD2	TRBJ2-7	CASSLPGLAYEQYF	TGTGCCAGCAGCTTACCCGGACTAGCCTACGAGCAGTACTTC
TRBV27	.	.	TRBJ2-3	CASSLVIASTDTQYF	TGTGCCAGCAGTTTAGTCATTGCGTCCACAGATACGCAGTATTTT
TRBV7-8	few	.	TRBJ1-5	CASSLEGQGGFSQHF	TGTGCCAGCAGCTTAGAAGGGCAGGGTGGATTTTCCCAGCATTTT
TRBV19	.	.	TRBJ1-1	CASGGAGSTEAFF	TGTGCCAGTGGCGGGGCCGGAAGCACTGAAGCTTTCTTT
TRBV27	.	.	TRBJ1-1	CASSLGSTNEAFF	TGTGCCAGCAGTTTAGGCAGCACTAATGAAGCTTTCTTT
TRBV30	.	.	TRBJ1-4	CAWENTRANEKLFF	TGTGCCTGGGAGAATACGAGGGCAAATGAAAAACTGTTTTTT